What follows describes a single TCR beta chain. The target of this receptor is not known. Germline and junction disagree at one end, which may indicate a read error. The germline V gene provides CDR1 MDHEN and CDR2 SYDVKM. The CDR3 covers 14 residues, taking in both the cysteine and the phenylalanine. Kept here is only the CDR3 DNA, which spans 42 bases and is read in frame from base 1. The entry originates in a study. Instrument on record: Illumina MiSeq. TCRdb took the public reads, trimmed them with fastp at Q25, ran MiXCR for clone calling and kept in-frame beta chains. One record per CDR3 amino acid sequence lists the most common genes and DNA. The sample contains fewer than 5,500 distinct CDR3 sequences, around 8.1% of them found a single time. Around 10% of the sample lies in the top ten.

Sample: CD4+ T cells from synovial fluid. The rearranged chain carries TRBV28 and TRBJ2-1; 7 nucleotides in the junction match TRBD2. The clonotype originates from a human donor with rheumatoid arthritis. This receptor carries the CDR3 CAISLGLVVDEQFF. The sequenced DNA is TGTGCCATCAGTCTTGGACTAGTAGTGGATGAGCAGTTCTTC.